These T cell receptor beta chains were read from a single sample in a study of cytomegalovirus exposure and HLA in healthy donors. Generated by immunoSEQ multiplex PCR, the TCRdb table keeps only in-frame clones and is missing some. This sample carries roughly 160,000 clones, roughly three quarters of them seen once, and the ten largest clones take about 9.6%. Sequenced input: PBMCs. The receptors here all came from a man aged 18 to 29 in good health and CMV-seropositive. Each CDR3 is given with its conserved first and last residue. D genes are given only for firm matches. Rows give clone size only sometimes, using once, few, many, or a class for an expanded clone.

v_gene: TRBV7-9; abundance: -; j_gene: TRBJ2-7; d_gene: TRBD2; CDR3nt: TGTGCCAGCAGCTTCCTCGGACTAGCGGGGGACTACTACGAGCAGTACTTC; CDR3aa: CASSFLGLAGDYYEQYF
v_gene: TRBV11-3; abundance: -; j_gene: TRBJ2-5; d_gene: TRBD1; CDR3nt: TGTGCCAGCAGCCCGGGACAGGGGGACCAAGAGACCCAGTACTTC; CDR3aa: CASSPGQGDQETQYF
v_gene: TRBV15; abundance: -; j_gene: TRBJ1-2; d_gene: TRBD1; CDR3nt: TGTGCCACCAGCAGGCGCCAGGACAGGGTATTGGGCCATGGCTACACCTTC; CDR3aa: CATSRRQDRVLGHGYTF
v_gene: TRBV27; abundance: -; j_gene: TRBJ2-5; d_gene: -; CDR3nt: TGTGCCAGCAGTTTGTACGGGTCTGGGGAGCAGTACTTC; CDR3aa: CASSLYGSGEQYF
v_gene: TRBV30; abundance: -; j_gene: TRBJ2-7; d_gene: TRBD1; CDR3nt: TGTGCCTGGAGAGTGACAGGGACCCACGAGCAGTACTTC; CDR3aa: CAWRVTGTHEQYF
v_gene: TRBV29-1; abundance: -; j_gene: TRBJ2-7; d_gene: -; CDR3nt: TGCAGCGTACTAGCTTCTCGAGAGCAGTACTTC; CDR3aa: CSVLASREQYF
v_gene: TRBV6-1; abundance: -; j_gene: TRBJ1-1; d_gene: -; CDR3nt: TGTGCCAGCAGTTGGACACATGAAGCTTTCTTT; CDR3aa: CASSWTHEAFF
v_gene: TRBV7-2; abundance: -; j_gene: TRBJ1-1; d_gene: TRBD1; CDR3nt: TGTGCCAGCAGCCAAGGACAGGGGATGAATACTGAAGCTTTCTTT; CDR3aa: CASSQGQGMNTEAFF
v_gene: TRBV18; abundance: -; j_gene: TRBJ1-1; d_gene: -; CDR3nt: TGTGCCAGCTCGCTCTCTTCGGGGGGTTCGGGCGCTGAAGCTTTCTTT; CDR3aa: CASSLSSGGSGAEAFF
v_gene: TRBV30; abundance: -; j_gene: TRBJ1-2; d_gene: -; CDR3nt: TGTGCCTGGGCCCAGGGCGGTCCCTACACCTTC; CDR3aa: CAWAQGGPYTF
v_gene: TRBV5-1; abundance: once; j_gene: TRBJ2-1; d_gene: TRBD2; CDR3nt: TGCGCCAGCAGCGGGGGGACTAGCGGCATATTCAATGAGCAGTTCTTC; CDR3aa: CASSGGTSGIFNEQFF
v_gene: TRBV14; abundance: -; j_gene: TRBJ2-2; d_gene: TRBD1; CDR3nt: TGTGCCAGCAGCCCTAGGGACAGGGGTCGAGTCGGGGAGCTGTTTTTT; CDR3aa: CASSPRDRGRVGELFF
v_gene: TRBV4-1; abundance: -; j_gene: TRBJ1-6; d_gene: -; CDR3nt: TGCGCCAGCAGCCAAGATCCGGGGCAGGGGATTCGCGTGCGTAATTCACCCCTCCACTTT; CDR3aa: CASSQDPGQGIRVRNSPLHF
v_gene: TRBV21-1; abundance: -; j_gene: TRBJ2-4; d_gene: -; CDR3nt: TGTGCCAGCAGCCCAAGGAGGATAGCGGGAGGGAACAAAAACATTCAGTACTTC; CDR3aa: CASSPRRIAGGNKNIQYF
v_gene: TRBV5-1; abundance: -; j_gene: TRBJ2-1; d_gene: TRBD2; CDR3nt: TGCGCCAGCAGCTTGGTGACTAGCGGGGGCTCCTACAATGAGCAGTTCTTC; CDR3aa: CASSLVTSGGSYNEQFF
v_gene: TRBV6-1; abundance: -; j_gene: TRBJ1-3; d_gene: -; CDR3nt: TGTGCCAGCAGTGAAGACTTCGCCTCTGGAAACACCATATATTTT; CDR3aa: CASSEDFASGNTIYF
v_gene: TRBV2; abundance: -; j_gene: TRBJ2-3; d_gene: -; CDR3nt: TGTGCCAGCAGTGACCCGGATACGCAGTATTTT; CDR3aa: CASSDPDTQYF
v_gene: TRBV11-3; abundance: -; j_gene: TRBJ2-7; d_gene: TRBD1; CDR3nt: TGTGCCAGCAGCTTGGAGCCGGGACAGGGATTCGAGCAGTACTTC; CDR3aa: CASSLEPGQGFEQYF
v_gene: TRBV7-9; abundance: few; j_gene: TRBJ1-2; d_gene: -; CDR3nt: TGTGCCAGCAGCTTGGGTTCCAGGGCGTCCGGCTACACCTTC; CDR3aa: CASSLGSRASGYTF
v_gene: TRBV6-1; abundance: -; j_gene: TRBJ2-7; d_gene: -; CDR3nt: TGTGCCAGCAGTGCTGATGTTCGCTGGACACCCTTCTACGAGCAGTACTTC; CDR3aa: CASSADVRWTPFYEQYF
v_gene: TRBV6-5; abundance: -; j_gene: TRBJ1-5; d_gene: TRBD1; CDR3nt: TGTGCCAGCAGTACCCGGAAGGGGGCAGGTCAGCCCCAGCATTTT; CDR3aa: CASSTRKGAGQPQHF
v_gene: TRBV5-6; abundance: -; j_gene: TRBJ1-1; d_gene: -; CDR3nt: TGTGCCAGCAGCACACAGACCGAGCCTACTAGAGGAGCTTTCTTT; CDR3aa: CASSTQTEPTRGAFF
v_gene: TRBV6-5; abundance: -; j_gene: TRBJ1-6; d_gene: -; CDR3nt: TGTGCCAGCAGTTCCCAGGGCCCACGCAATTCACCCCTCCACTTT; CDR3aa: CASSSQGPRNSPLHF
v_gene: TRBV28; abundance: -; j_gene: TRBJ2-7; d_gene: -; CDR3nt: TGTGCCAGCACCGAGGCTTACGAGCAGTACTTC; CDR3aa: CASTEAYEQYF
v_gene: TRBV7-8; abundance: once; j_gene: TRBJ2-7; d_gene: TRBD2; CDR3nt: TGTGCCAGCAGCTTTTATAGCGGGAGTTGGTACGAGCAGTACTTC; CDR3aa: CASSFYSGSWYEQYF
v_gene: TRBV5-1; abundance: -; j_gene: TRBJ2-1; d_gene: TRBD1; CDR3nt: TGCGCCAGCAGCTTGCCGGGACAGGGGACCGACAATGAGCAGTTCTTC; CDR3aa: CASSLPGQGTDNEQFF
v_gene: TRBV5-4; abundance: -; j_gene: TRBJ2-6; d_gene: -; CDR3nt: TGTGCCAGCAGCTTGGAGGCGGGTGGGGCCAACGTCCTGACTTTC; CDR3aa: CASSLEAGGANVLTF
v_gene: TRBV7-9; abundance: few; j_gene: TRBJ1-6; d_gene: TRBD1; CDR3nt: TGTGCCAGCAGCTTACAAACAGGGGATTTCTCACCCCTCCACTTT; CDR3aa: CASSLQTGDFSPLHF
v_gene: TRBV5-4; abundance: -; j_gene: TRBJ1-4; d_gene: -; CDR3nt: TGTGCCAGCAGCTTAGGGGTAGGGGAAACTAATGAAAAACTGTTTTTT; CDR3aa: CASSLGVGETNEKLFF
v_gene: TRBV15; abundance: -; j_gene: TRBJ2-5; d_gene: -; CDR3nt: TGTGCCACTGCGGGGAGGTCCTCGCAAGAGACCCAGTACTTC; CDR3aa: CATAGRSSQETQYF
v_gene: TRBV7-2; abundance: few; j_gene: TRBJ1-6; d_gene: TRBD1; CDR3nt: TGTGCCAGCAGCCCGGGACAGATTAATTCACCCCTCCACTTT; CDR3aa: CASSPGQINSPLHF
v_gene: TRBV7-6; abundance: -; j_gene: TRBJ2-5; d_gene: -; CDR3nt: TGTGCCAGCAGCTCGGGGCGGGACAGCCAAGAGACCCAGTACTTC; CDR3aa: CASSSGRDSQETQYF
v_gene: TRBV7-9; abundance: -; j_gene: TRBJ1-2; d_gene: -; CDR3nt: TGTGCCAGCGAACTTACAGCTAACTATGGCTACACCTTC; CDR3aa: CASELTANYGYTF
v_gene: TRBV10-3; abundance: once; j_gene: TRBJ1-2; d_gene: -; CDR3nt: TGTGCCATCAGTGAAAGAGAGGGGGTGGCCTATGGCTACACCTTC; CDR3aa: CAISEREGVAYGYTF
v_gene: TRBV27; abundance: -; j_gene: TRBJ2-3; d_gene: TRBD2; CDR3nt: TGTGCCAGCAGCCCTAGGGCTAGCGGGACAATTTTGGCGGGCCAAGATACGCAGTATTTT; CDR3aa: CASSPRASGTILAGQDTQYF
v_gene: TRBV6-6; abundance: -; j_gene: TRBJ1-2; d_gene: TRBD1; CDR3nt: TGTGCCAGCAGTTACGGGGCGGACAGGGCGGGTGGCTACACCTTC; CDR3aa: CASSYGADRAGGYTF
v_gene: TRBV11-3; abundance: once; j_gene: TRBJ2-7; d_gene: TRBD1; CDR3nt: TGTGCCAGCAGCTTCGGATCGGGACAGGCCTACGAGCAGTACTTC; CDR3aa: CASSFGSGQAYEQYF
v_gene: TRBV5-1; abundance: once; j_gene: TRBJ1-1; d_gene: -; CDR3nt: TGCGCCAGCAGCTTAACAGGGAAATCCACTGAAGCTTTCTTT; CDR3aa: CASSLTGKSTEAFF
v_gene: TRBV6-6; abundance: -; j_gene: TRBJ1-5; d_gene: TRBD1; CDR3nt: TGTGCCAGCAGAACCGGGACAGGCCTAGATCAGCCCCAGCATTTT; CDR3aa: CASRTGTGLDQPQHF
v_gene: TRBV5-1; abundance: -; j_gene: TRBJ2-1; d_gene: -; CDR3nt: TGCGCCAGCAGCTTGTCCCCAGGGGTCTATGAGCAGTTCTTC; CDR3aa: CASSLSPGVYEQFF
v_gene: TRBV4-1; abundance: -; j_gene: TRBJ2-1; d_gene: TRBD2; CDR3nt: TGCGCCAGCAGCCTTCCTAGCGGGAATGAGCAGTTCTTC; CDR3aa: CASSLPSGNEQFF
v_gene: TRBV4-2; abundance: -; j_gene: TRBJ2-7; d_gene: -; CDR3nt: TGTGCCAGCAGCCAAACCGGGACGGGAGACTACGAGCAGTACTTC; CDR3aa: CASSQTGTGDYEQYF
v_gene: TRBV7-3; abundance: -; j_gene: TRBJ2-7; d_gene: TRBD1; CDR3nt: TGTGCCAGCAGCTTAACGCTGGACAGGGACGGGACCTACGAGCAGTACTTC; CDR3aa: CASSLTLDRDGTYEQYF
v_gene: TRBV7-2; abundance: -; j_gene: TRBJ1-3; d_gene: -; CDR3nt: TGTGCCAGCAGCCTCCAACTGGGCAGGGTCTTGGGCACCATATATTTT; CDR3aa: CASSLQLGRVLGTIYF
v_gene: TRBV29-1; abundance: -; j_gene: TRBJ1-4; d_gene: -; CDR3nt: TGCAGCGGCCGGGGGACTAATGAAAAACTGTTTTTT; CDR3aa: CSGRGTNEKLFF
v_gene: TRBV7-9; abundance: -; j_gene: TRBJ1-2; d_gene: -; CDR3nt: TGTGCCAGCAGCTTTCCCCAGGACATTGGCTACACCTTC; CDR3aa: CASSFPQDIGYTF
v_gene: TRBV6-6; abundance: -; j_gene: TRBJ1-4; d_gene: -; CDR3nt: TGTGCCAGCAGTTACCGAGAAACAACTAATGAAAAACTGTTTTTT; CDR3aa: CASSYRETTNEKLFF
v_gene: TRBV5-1; abundance: few; j_gene: TRBJ2-1; d_gene: TRBD2; CDR3nt: TGCGCCAGCAGCTCTGGGGTAGCGGGAGCTCCTAATGAGCAGTTCTTC; CDR3aa: CASSSGVAGAPNEQFF
v_gene: TRBV19; abundance: -; j_gene: TRBJ2-1; d_gene: -; CDR3nt: TGTGCCAGTAGTATAGAGTGGAGGGCGGTTAATGAGCAGTTCTTC; CDR3aa: CASSIEWRAVNEQFF
v_gene: TRBV9; abundance: -; j_gene: TRBJ1-3; d_gene: TRBD1; CDR3nt: TGTGCCAGCAGCGAGGGACAGGGTAAAAACACCATATATTTT; CDR3aa: CASSEGQGKNTIYF
v_gene: TRBV11-2; abundance: -; j_gene: TRBJ1-4; d_gene: -; CDR3nt: TGTGCCAGCAGCCTTGGGGGGGCATTTGAAAAACTGTTTTTT; CDR3aa: CASSLGGAFEKLFF
v_gene: TRBV15; abundance: -; j_gene: TRBJ2-7; d_gene: -; CDR3nt: TGTGCCACCAGACCCGGGACATCCGACCCCCACGAGCAGTACTTC; CDR3aa: CATRPGTSDPHEQYF